This T cell receptor (beta chain) appears in the sequencing data of a study of Ad26.COV2.S vaccination and SARS-CoV-2 variants. Study-wide context: Donor allocation was to the COV1001 Ad26.COV2.S trial arm.

Some clones are missing from TCRdb's copy, which holds only in-frame ones; the method was immunoSEQ multiplex PCR. Of under 500,000 clones in the sample, roughly 90% are singletons; the top ten hold about 1.7%. Treatment here: some 20 received Ad26.COV2.S at low or high dose, single or two shots; roughly five received placebo; per-sample allocation not given. At day 63 after the first vaccine or placebo injection, samples were drawn. Trimming removed 0 bases at V and 2 bases at J, with 9 bases between. Germline values: CDR1 SGDLS, CDR2 YYNGEE. The CDR3 is made up of 15 amino acids. The sample was peripheral blood, taken in a trial of Ad26.COV2.S vaccine versus placebo. The clonotype was recovered from a person between 18 and 65 years old who received the Ad26.COV2.S COVID-19 vaccine or a placebo. The chain links TRBV9 to TRBJ1-5; D gene unclear. DNA of the CDR3: TGTGCCAGCAGCGTAGATTGGGGAGGCAATCAGCCCCAGCATTTT. Its protein product is CASSVDWGGNQPQHF.